This T cell receptor (beta chain) comes out of a study of PD-1 blockade in classical Hodgkin lymphoma. Regarding the study as a whole: Why the repertoires differ is still unclear, perhaps disease activity or prior therapy.

Following autologous stem cell transplantation, relapse occurred in every patient, and exposure to brentuximab vedotin varied. Germline V gene data show CDR1 as MNHNS and CDR2 as SASEGT. V was shortened by 8 bases and J by 7 bases, with 17 bases between the two germline ends. The CDR3 length is 14 residues. Sequenced by immunoSEQ multiplex PCR; TCRdb stores in-frame clones only, minus some. The sample contains 89,000 or so clones, 80% to 95% of which appear only once. For this clone: Its target is unknown.

The sample was peripheral blood mononuclear cells (PBMCs), taken before the second cycle of nivolumab. The chain joins TRBV6-1 to TRBJ1-4; D is undetermined. This receptor was taken from a human donor with classical Hodgkin lymphoma. The DNA for the CDR3 is TGTGCCAGCCACAACCGGAGGGTTGGTGAAAAACTGTTTTTT. This translates into CASHNRRVGEKLFF.